A single sample is the source of the 5 T cell receptor beta chains below, sequenced in a study of blood T cell repertoires in COVID-19 (dated by TCRdb to the early 2020s). The library came from the immunoSEQ multiplex PCR assay. TCRdb limited this immuneACCESS table to in-frame rearrangements with V and J called. A share of clones is missing; checked studies link under half to unresolved V genes, and the rest is unexplained. This sample lists approximately 300,000 clones; about 90% were detected once. Approximately 5.3% of the sample rests with the top ten. Sequencing input: PBMCs or T cells enriched from blood (not recorded which). The receptors originated from a woman aged 30 to 39 who had recovered from COVID-19.

The chain is built from TRBV2 and TRBJ2-5, with D perhaps TRBD2 (6 bases). Deletions cut 3 bases from V and 7 bases from J, with 6 bases between. The germline V gene encodes CDR1 SNHLY and CDR2 FYNNEI. CDR3 length: 11 amino acids. In DNA form, the CDR3 reads TGTGCCAGCAGTGAGGGGGGGACCCAGTACTTC. It translates to CASSEGGTQYF.

This clone is a singleton in its sample. J is TRBJ2-7 and V is TRBV7-9; 11 bases match TRBD1. Trimming at V came to 2 bases and at J to 4 bases, leaving 4 bases not matched to a gene. CDR3 length equals 15 residues. Germline V gene sequence: CDR1 SEHNR, CDR2 FQNEAQ (reference sequence). CDR3 region: CASSLRTGGIYEQYF. The CDR3 nucleotides read TGTGCCAGCAGCTTAAGGACAGGGGGCATTTACGAGCAGTACTTC.

The chain carries TRBV3-1 (or the pseudogene TRBV3-2) and TRBJ1-5, with 7 positions matching TRBD1. J lost 6 bases, V lost 9 bases, and 8 bases had no gene match. CDR3 length: 13 residues. In germline, CDR1 is LGHDT, CDR2 YNNKEL (reference sequence). CDR3 protein: CASSHRGTQPQHF. The CDR3 DNA follows: TGTGCCAGTTCCCACAGGGGTACTCAGCCCCAGCATTTT.

For the CDR3, the DNA is TGTGCCAGCAGCTTGGGGCAGGGGGCAGAGACCCAGTACTTC. Amino acids: CASSLGQGAETQYF. The V gene is TRBV5-6, the J gene TRBJ2-5, with 8 bases fitting TRBD1. CDR3 length: 14 amino acids. CDR1 and CDR2 (germline): SGHDT, YYEEEE. Germline trimming cut 0 bases from V and 4 bases from J; bases unmatched to any gene: 2.

The genes are TRBV2 and TRBJ2-7, with a possible D match to TRBD2 (5 bases). Germline values: CDR1 SNHLY, CDR2 FYNNEI. The CDR3 runs to 11 residues. Trimming pared 7 bases from V and 3 bases from J, leaving 7 bases between. The CDR3 sequence is CASNGDYEQYF. As DNA, the CDR3 is TGTGCCAGCAACGGGGACTACGAGCAGTACTTC.